Below, 17 T cell receptor beta chains from the same sample are listed, as sequenced in a study of blood T cell repertoires in COVID-19. Data came from immunoSEQ multiplex PCR; TCRdb stores just in-frame clones and leaves some out. The table records some 46,000 clones, 80% to 90% of them present only once. The sample consisted of peripheral blood. Source of these receptors: a man aged 45-60 years with acute or convalescent COVID-19.

This chain links TRBV7-2 with TRBJ1-4; D is unclear. This CDR3 has 17 amino acids. Germline V CDR1 and CDR2: SGHTA, FQGNSA. V was cut by 1 base and J by 7 bases, with 19 bases left in between. The CDR3 region is CASSLVPQGNWAEKLFF. The CDR3 nucleotides are TGTGCCAGCAGCTTAGTCCCCCAAGGCAATTGGGCTGAAAAACTGTTTTTT.

The chain combines TRBV9 with TRBJ1-1; D gene unclear. V lost 3 bases and J lost 6, with 12 bases in between. The germline gives CDR1 SGDLS, CDR2 YYNGEE. The CDR3 totals 13 residues. Here the CDR3 DNA reads TGTGCCAGCAGCGGCCGGGGAGGGCCTGAAGCTTTCTTT. It is translated as CASSGRGGPEAFF.

The chain couples TRBV4-2 to TRBJ2-2; 7 nucleotides match TRBD1. Germline CDR1 reads LGHNA; CDR2 reads YNFKEQ. After removal of 0 bases from V and 5 bases from J, the junction contained 3 bases not matched to a gene. This CDR3 is built from 15 residues. CDR3 bases: TGTGCCAGCAGCCAAGATGGGACAGAGACCGGGGAGCTGTTTTTT. This sequence encodes CASSQDGTETGELFF.

The V call is TRBV14, the J call TRBJ1-3; a possible D gene is TRBD1 (5 bases). This CDR3 region has 14 residues. The V and J ends lost 3 bases and 2 bases respectively, with 8 bases between them. Germline loops: CDR1 SGHDN, CDR2 FVKESK. The CDR3 nucleotides read TGTGCCAGCAGCCACCCGACAGCTGGAAACACCATATATTTT. Its translation is CASSHPTAGNTIYF.

V usage is TRBV27 and J usage is TRBJ2-3; D unresolved. This CDR3 spans 14 amino acids. V was clipped by 5 bases and J by 0 bases, with 9 bases between them. CDR1 MNHEY and CDR2 SMNVEV come from the germline V gene (reference sequence). CDR3 sequence (DNA): TGTGCCAGCAGTCGAGGAACTAGCACAGATACGCAGTATTTT. Its protein is CASSRGTSTDTQYF.

This clone came up a few times. V is TRBV9 and J is TRBJ2-7; 8 bases are a match to TRBD2. With V trimmed by 3 bases and J by 5 bases, 13 bases remained unmatched. The CDR3 extends over 16 amino acids. Germline CDR1 is SGDLS and CDR2 is YYNGEE. The CDR3 DNA is TGTGCCAGCAGCGCTGGCGGGGGGATTAAAGGAGACGAGCAGTACTTC. This codes for CASSAGGGIKGDEQYF.

The V and J genes are TRBV11-3 and TRBJ1-1; D uncertain. The germline gives CDR1 SGHNT, CDR2 YENEEA. This CDR3 is built from 12 residues. The ends were cut back, 5 bases at V and 10 bases at J, with 14 bases in the middle. DNA for the CDR3: TGTGCCAGCAGCCTCGGTGGTGAACGAGCTTTCTTT. Amino acid sequence: CASSLGGERAFF.

The chain joins TRBV6-1 to TRBJ1-5; D uncertain. Germline assignment: CDR1 MNHNS and CDR2 SASEGT. The V end lost 2 bases, the J end lost 2 bases, and 4 bases lay between the germline ends. The CDR3 consists of 13 residues. For the CDR3, the DNA is TGTGCCAGCAGTGAACCCGGCAATCAGCCCCAGCATTTT. This codes for CASSEPGNQPQHF.

This clone turned up a few times. The chain employs TRBV5-6 and TRBJ1-1; D is uncertain. The CDR3 is 15 amino acids. Germline CDR1 reads SGHDT; CDR2 reads YYEEEE. V dropped 0 bases and J dropped 0 bases, with 9 bases sitting between them. CDR3 nucleotides: TGTGCCAGCAGCTTGGTGGCGCAGGTGAACACTGAAGCTTTCTTT. This codes for CASSLVAQVNTEAFF. The full variable domain, in which reference TRBV5-6 and TRBJ1-1 provide the parts outside the CDR3, is DAGVTQSPTHLIKTRGQQVTLRCSPKSGHDTVSWYQQALGQGPQFIFQYYEEEERQRGNFPDRFSGHQFPNYSSELNVNALLLGDSALYLCASSLVAQVNTEAFFGQGTRLTVV.

A few counts support this clone. The chain is built from TRBV7-9 and TRBJ1-5; 11 bases are shared with TRBD1. CDR3 size: 17 residues. V lost 1 base, J lost 5 bases, and 7 bases stayed unmatched. The germline CDR1 and CDR2 sequences are SEHNR and FQNEAQ (reference sequence). CDR3 in DNA: TGTGCCAGCAGCTTAGTGGGACAGGGGGACGGTGATCAGCCCCAGCATTTT. Translating gives CASSLVGQGDGDQPQHF.

The chain combines TRBV29-1 with TRBJ1-2; D remains unclear. This CDR3 spans 14 amino acids. V shed 1 base and J shed 4 bases, with 13 bases lying between them. The germline V gene encodes CDR1 SQVTM and CDR2 ANQGSEA. This CDR3 reads CSVEVPILGYGYTF. The CDR3 nucleotides are TGCAGCGTTGAAGTACCCATTCTAGGCTATGGCTACACCTTC. The variable domain in full, with the rest retrieved from reference TRBV29-1 and TRBJ1-2, is SAVISQKPSRDICQRGTSLTIQCQVDSQVTMMFWYRQQPGQSLTLIATANQGSEATYESGFVIDKFPISRPNLTFSTLTVSNMSPEDSSIYLCSVEVPILGYGYTFGSGTRLTVV.

This clone was recorded a few times. The chain is built from TRBV20-1 and TRBJ2-7, with TRBD2 matching over 8 bases. The CDR3 runs to 15 residues. With V trimmed by 3 bases and J by 4 bases, 11 bases remained unmatched. Looked up from germline, CDR1 is DFQATT and CDR2 is SNEGSKA (reference sequence). The CDR3 here is CSASYSLAGVYEQYF. The CDR3 nucleotides are TGCAGTGCTAGTTACAGTCTAGCGGGTGTATACGAGCAGTACTTC.

The CDR3 DNA follows: TGTGCCAGTAGTAAGGGACAGATCCAAGAGACCCAGTACTTC. Amino acid sequence: CASSKGQIQETQYF. The gene calls are TRBV19 and TRBJ2-5; 7 bases are a match to TRBD1. CDR3 length: 14 residues. V lost 4 bases to trimming and J lost 1 base; unmatched junction nucleotides: 3. Germline V gene data show CDR1 as LNHDA and CDR2 as SQIVND (reference sequence).

The chain uses TRBV5-1 and TRBJ2-1; TRBD2 matches at 10 bases. Per the germline V gene, CDR1 is SGHRS and CDR2 is YFSETQ. CDR3 size: 15 residues. V shed 2 bases, J shed 6 bases, and the junction held 5 bases outside the gene matches. CDR3 sequence reads: CASSLGTSVRNEQFF. CDR3 coding DNA: TGCGCCAGCAGCTTAGGGACTAGCGTGCGCAATGAGCAGTTCTTC.

The gene calls are TRBV3-1 (or the pseudogene TRBV3-2) and TRBJ1-1, with TRBD1 identical over 7 bases. The CDR3 consists of 16 residues. With V trimmed by 1 base and J by 5 bases, 10 bases remained unmatched. CDR1 and CDR2 (germline): LGHDT, YNNKEL (reference sequence). The DNA for the CDR3 is TGTGCCAGCAGCCAAGGGATGTGGCAGGGGGGAACTGAAGCTTTCTTT. Protein product: CASSQGMWQGGTEAFF.

V is TRBV28 and J is TRBJ2-1; 8 bases match TRBD2. Germline assignment: CDR1 MDHEN and CDR2 SYDVKM. The CDR3 is 11 residues long. J gave up 11 bases and V 5 bases, and 2 bases lay outside the gene matches. The CDR3 nucleotides read TGTGCCAGCAGTAGTAGCGGGAAGCAGTTCTTC. Encoded protein: CASSSSGKQFF.

V is TRBV28 and J is TRBJ1-2; D possibly corresponds to TRBD1 (6 bases). This CDR3 is built from 14 residues. V lost 2 bases to trimming and J lost 8 bases, with 15 bases between them. CDR1 MDHEN and CDR2 SYDVKM come from the germline V gene. The CDR3 reads CASSLQGPSTGYTF. CDR3 nucleotides: TGTGCCAGCAGTTTACAGGGGCCCAGTACGGGCTACACCTTC.